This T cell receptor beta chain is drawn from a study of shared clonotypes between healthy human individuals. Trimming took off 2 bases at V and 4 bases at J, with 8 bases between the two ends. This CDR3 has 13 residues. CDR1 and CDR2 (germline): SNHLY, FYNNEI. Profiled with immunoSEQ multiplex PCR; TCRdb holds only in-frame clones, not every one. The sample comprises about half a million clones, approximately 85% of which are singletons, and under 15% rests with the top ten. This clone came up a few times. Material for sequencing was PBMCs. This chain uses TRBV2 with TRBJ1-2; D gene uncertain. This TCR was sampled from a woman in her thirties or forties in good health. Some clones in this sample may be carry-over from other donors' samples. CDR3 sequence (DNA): TGTGCCAGCAGTGAATCGGTAGCCTATGGCTACACCTTC. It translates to CASSESVAYGYTF. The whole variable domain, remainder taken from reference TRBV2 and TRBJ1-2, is EPEVTQTPSHQVTQMGQEVILRCVPISNHLYFYWYRQILGQKVEFLVSFYNNEISEKSEIFDDQFSVERPDGSNFTLKIRSTKLEDSAMYFCASSESVAYGYTFGSGTRLTVV.